These T cell receptor beta chains were read from a single sample in a study of regulatory T cells in long-lasting Graves disease. TCRdb independently ran MiXCR on the multiplex PCR reads; one entry per CDR3 protein. The sample contains a few hundred thousand distinct CDR3 sequences, about 14% of which appear only once. These records were also assigned to another study, of T cells in Graves' hyperthyroidism and ophthalmopathy.

The specimen comprised peripheral blood mononuclear cells (PBMCs), sampled at new diagnosis, from a patient treated with antithyroid drugs. These TCRs come from a man aged 30 to 45 with Graves disease. The CDR3 runs from the conserved cysteine through the conserved F or W. Fields, in order: clone size, V gene, J gene, CDR3 length, D gene, CDR3 DNA, CDR3 protein. D genes are given only for firm matches. Expanded clones are given a class, and other clones once, few, many or no size at all.

few	TRBV6-1	TRBJ2-7	14	-	TGTGCCAGCAGTGTAGTCAGGGCGGCCTACGAGCAGTACTTC	CASSVVRAAYEQYF
many	TRBV12-3/TRBV12-4	TRBJ1-1	16	-	TGTGCCAGCAGTTCCTGGGGTGTGACTGGGAACACTGAAGCTTTCTTT	CASSSWGVTGNTEAFF
few	TRBV27	TRBJ1-2	15	TRBD1	TGTGCCAGCAGTCCACCTGGGGGAGGGGGCGATGGCTACACCTTC	CASSPPGGGGDGYTF
-	TRBV29-1	TRBJ2-7	10	-	TGCAGCGTAAAAAGGGACGAGCAGTACTTC	CSVKRDEQYF
few	TRBV19	TRBJ2-3	11	-	TGTGCCAGCGGGAGTGGGAATACGCAGTATTTT	CASGSGNTQYF
-	TRBV5-4	TRBJ2-7	15	TRBD2	TGTGCCAGCAGCTTTGGACTAGCGGAGCTCTACGAGCAGTACTTC	CASSFGLAELYEQYF
many	TRBV11-3	TRBJ2-3	13	-	TGTGCCAGCAGCTTAGACCTGGGGGATACGCAGTATTTT	CASSLDLGDTQYF
many	TRBV5-1	TRBJ1-2	15	TRBD1	TGCGCCAGCAGCTTGACAGGGGGTTTTAACTATGGCTACACCTTC	CASSLTGGFNYGYTF
-	TRBV14	TRBJ2-7	13	-	TGTGCCAGCAGCCTCTTTATGGGGGACCCCGGAAACTTC	CASSLFMGDPGNF
-	TRBV10-1	TRBJ2-3	19	TRBD2	TGCGCCAGCAGTGACGGACTAGCGGGAACCGCCTCAAGCACAGATACGCAGTATTTT	CASSDGLAGTASSTDTQYF
few	TRBV29-1	TRBJ2-3	10	-	TGCAGCTTATCCCTAGATACGCAGTATTTT	CSLSLDTQYF
-	TRBV5-1	TRBJ2-1	15	-	TGCGCCAGCAGCCCAGGGGGGCGGTTGGCCTGGGAGCAGTTCTTC	CASSPGGRLAWEQFF
many	TRBV10-3	TRBJ1-2	13	-	TGTGCCAGCACGGACAGTTTTCCCTATGGCTACACCTTC	CASTDSFPYGYTF
many	TRBV7-3	TRBJ2-1	12	-	TGTGCCAGCAGCCGAGGACTCGGTGAGCAGTTCTTC	CASSRGLGEQFF
-	TRBV6-1	TRBJ2-7	13	TRBD2	TGTGCCGCCCAACGGGGGGGGCGTTACGAGCAGTACTTC	CAAQRGGRYEQYF
many	TRBV6-5	TRBJ1-1	14	-	TGTGCCAGCAGTTACTCGCAGGGGTTGGGTGAAGCTTTCTTT	CASSYSQGLGEAFF
-	TRBV19	TRBJ2-3	13	-	TGTGCCAGTAGTATAGATCGTGGGGGAACGCAGTATTTT	CASSIDRGGTQYF
-	TRBV19	TRBJ1-1	14	-	TGTGCCAGTAGCCCCTGGGGATCGGACACTGAAGCTTTCTTT	CASSPWGSDTEAFF
few	TRBV5-1	TRBJ2-7	15	-	TGCGCCAGCAGCTTGACTAGTCGACGCTACTACGAGCAGTACTTC	CASSLTSRRYYEQYF
few	TRBV9	TRBJ2-1	14	-	TGTGCCAGCAGCCCTGCGAGCGCCTACAATGAGCAGTTCTTC	CASSPASAYNEQFF
many	TRBV10-1	TRBJ2-3	15	-	TGCGCCAGCAGTGAAGAGGGCCGGGGAACAGATACGCAGTATTTT	CASSEEGRGTDTQYF
-	TRBV5-1	TRBJ2-1	14	TRBD2	TGCGCCACCAGTGGAGCGGGAGGGAGGGATGAGCAGTTCTTC	CATSGAGGRDEQFF
many	TRBV13	TRBJ2-7	14	TRBD2	TGTGCCAGCAGCTTGGGAGGGCCAGGATACGAGCAGTACTTC	CASSLGGPGYEQYF
many	TRBV12-3/TRBV12-4	TRBJ2-7	15	TRBD2	TGTGCCAGCTCACCCGGGTTAGCGGGAGGGCACGAGCAGTACTTC	CASSPGLAGGHEQYF
many	TRBV12-3/TRBV12-4	TRBJ2-1	14	-	TGTGCCAGCAGACCAGGCAGCTCCTACAATGAGCAGTTCTTC	CASRPGSSYNEQFF
many	TRBV12-3/TRBV12-4	TRBJ2-7	13	-	TGTGCCAGCACACGACTGGGTACCTACGAGCAGTACTTC	CASTRLGTYEQYF
many	TRBV2	TRBJ2-7	14	TRBD2	TGTGCCAGCAAGGAAGCGGGAGGGCCCGACGAGCAGTACTTC	CASKEAGGPDEQYF
-	TRBV6-1	TRBJ2-5	9	-	TGTGCCACAGGAGAGACCCAGTACTTC	CATGETQYF